This T cell receptor beta chain was recovered during a study of blood T cell repertoires in COVID-19 (dated by TCRdb to the early 2020s). Notes on the research overall: Samples from collaborators originated in the United States, Italy and Spain and spanned both the acute and convalescent phases of COVID-19. Where HLA class I and class II types were available, the types were taken from metadata supplied by the sample provider, not from assay-based typing. The dataset comprised deeply sampled blood TCRbeta repertoires from subjects exposed to, actively infected with, or recovered from COVID-19. The repertoires were released in a freely available public database meant as a resource for research on the immune response to SARS-CoV-2. The samples were drawn from the first 160 participants of the ongoing ImmuneRACE study and from 950 to 1,500 subjects provided by 6 global collaborators. Sample metadata almost always included a de-identified subject ID, COVID-19 status, age in years and sex. The prospective study material was composed of cDNA or gDNA derived from T cells, B-cell-depleted T cells, or PBMCs. The paper as a whole reports these results and caveats: The quantity of clinical and demographic metadata differed by source and by participant and was supplied without curation.

TCRbeta CDR3 regions were amplified from genomic DNA using the immunoSEQ Assay, a bias-controlled multiplex PCR. The paper's data handling went like this. Nucleated cell counts per sample were estimated from amplification of reference gene primers within the assay. To quantify the absolute abundance of each unique TCRbeta CDR3 rearrangement, sequence reads were collapsed and filtered. Productive Simpson clonality was computed per sample as the square root of Simpson's diversity index over productive rearrangements. Imported from immuneACCESS, the table was reduced by TCRdb to in-frame sequences with V and J called. These copies leave out some clones; in studies compared against another copy, an unresolved V gene accounts for under half, and the cause of the remainder is not known. The V and J calls and clone size come from that table; D and trimming were worked out from the DNA. Recorded for this sample are 150,000 to 200,000 clones; roughly three quarters of them occurred a single time. 15% to 20% of the sample lies in the top ten.

Whole blood was collected in K2EDTA tubes by collaborating institutions according to the institutions' own protocols. For TCRbeta analysis, collaborator samples were shipped as frozen whole blood, as isolated PBMCs, or as DNA extracted from either sample type. On this clone itself: Its target antigen remains unknown. There are no base qualities to consult, and no much larger clone falls within one base.

The CDR3 covers 15 residues, taking in both the cysteine and the phenylalanine. The CDR3 DNA has 45 bases and is translated from base 1. In the germline V gene (reference sequence), CDR1 corresponds to SGHKS and CDR2 to YYEKEE. Between the V and J ends, shortened by 6 bases and 4 bases respectively, the junction contains 19 bases. This TCR derives from a man aged 55 to 70 with active or convalescent COVID-19. The specimen sequenced was peripheral blood. The chain is assembled from TRBV5-5 and TRBJ1-2, with the D gene too uncertain to name. The encoded CDR3 is CASTTRGGRGYGYTF. The DNA reads TGTGCCAGCACCACCCGGGGAGGTCGAGGCTATGGCTACACCTTC.